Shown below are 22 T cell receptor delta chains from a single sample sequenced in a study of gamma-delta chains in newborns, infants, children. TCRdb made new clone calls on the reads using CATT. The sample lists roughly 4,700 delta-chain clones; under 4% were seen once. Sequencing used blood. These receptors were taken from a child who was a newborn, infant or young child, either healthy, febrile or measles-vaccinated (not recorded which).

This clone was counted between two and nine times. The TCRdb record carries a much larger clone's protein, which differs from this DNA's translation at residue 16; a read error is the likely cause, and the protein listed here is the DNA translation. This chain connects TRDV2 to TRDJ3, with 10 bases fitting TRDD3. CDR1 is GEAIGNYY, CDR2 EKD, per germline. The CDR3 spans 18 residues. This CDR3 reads CACDNWGMSSWDTRQTFF. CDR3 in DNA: TGTGCCTGTGACAACTGGGGGATGAGCTCCTGGGACACCCGACAGACGTTTTTC.

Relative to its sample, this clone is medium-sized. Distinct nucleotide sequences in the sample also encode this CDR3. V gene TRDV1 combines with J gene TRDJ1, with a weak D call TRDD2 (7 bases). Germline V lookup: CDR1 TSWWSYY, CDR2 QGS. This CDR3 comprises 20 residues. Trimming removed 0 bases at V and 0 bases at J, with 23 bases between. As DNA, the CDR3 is TGTGCTCTTGGGGAACTAGGGCCTTTCCTACTGGGTACGTACACCGATAAACTCATCTTT. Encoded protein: CALGELGPFLLGTYTDKLIF.

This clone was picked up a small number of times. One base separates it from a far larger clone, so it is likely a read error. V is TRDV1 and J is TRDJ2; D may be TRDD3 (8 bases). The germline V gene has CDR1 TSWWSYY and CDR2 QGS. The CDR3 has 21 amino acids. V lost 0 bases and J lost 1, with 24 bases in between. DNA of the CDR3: TGTGCTCTTGGGGAACTAGAAGGTTCCTACCGGGGGATATTTTTGACAGCACAACTCTTCTTT. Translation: CALGELEGSYRGIFLTAQLFF.

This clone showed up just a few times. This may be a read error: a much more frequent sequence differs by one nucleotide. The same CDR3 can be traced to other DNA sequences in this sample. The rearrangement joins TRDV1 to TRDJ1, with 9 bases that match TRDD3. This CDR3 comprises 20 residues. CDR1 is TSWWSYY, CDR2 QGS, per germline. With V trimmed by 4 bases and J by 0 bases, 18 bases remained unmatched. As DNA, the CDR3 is TGTGCTCTTGGGGGGCCAGGGGCTACGGCGGCTGGGGGATACACCGATAAACTCATCTTT. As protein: CALGGPGATAAGGYTDKLIF.

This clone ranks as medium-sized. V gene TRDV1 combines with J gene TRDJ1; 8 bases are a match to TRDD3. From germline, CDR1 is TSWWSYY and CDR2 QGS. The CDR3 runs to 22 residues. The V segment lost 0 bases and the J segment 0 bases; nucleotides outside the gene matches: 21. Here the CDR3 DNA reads TGTGCTCTTGGGGAACTAGTGGAGCTACGGGGGATAAGAATGCCGTACACCGATAAACTCATCTTT. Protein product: CALGELVELRGIRMPYTDKLIF.

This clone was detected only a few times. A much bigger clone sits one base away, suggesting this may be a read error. DNA of the CDR3: TGTGCTCTTGGGGAACTAGGGGTGTATGCTGGGGGTACAGAGGTCGTGTACACCGATAAACTCATCTTT. It yields the protein CALGELGVYAGGTEVVYTDKLIF. This chain connects TRDV1 to TRDJ1; 7 positions agree with TRDD3. CDR1 and CDR2 from the germline V gene are TSWWSYY and QGS. The CDR3 is 23 amino acids. Germline trimming cut 0 bases from V and 0 bases from J; bases unmatched to any gene: 25.

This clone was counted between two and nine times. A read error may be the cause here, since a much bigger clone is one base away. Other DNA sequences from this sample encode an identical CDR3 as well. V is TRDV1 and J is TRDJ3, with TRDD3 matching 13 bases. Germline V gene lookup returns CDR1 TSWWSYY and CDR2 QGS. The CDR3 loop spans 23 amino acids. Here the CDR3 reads CALGELPPGGLGDTSWDTRQMFF. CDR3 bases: TGTGCCCTTGGGGAACTACCCCCCGGTGGACTGGGGGATACGTCCTGGGACACCCGACAGATGTTTTTC.

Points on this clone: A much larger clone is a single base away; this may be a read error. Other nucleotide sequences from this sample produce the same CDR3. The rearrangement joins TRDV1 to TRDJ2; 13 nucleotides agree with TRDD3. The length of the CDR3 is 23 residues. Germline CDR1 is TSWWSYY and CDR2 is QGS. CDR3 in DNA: TGTGCTCTTGGGGAACTTAAACTCCACTCGTACTGGGGGATACGGCTAATGACAGCACAACTCTTCTTC. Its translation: CALGELKLHSYWGIRLMTAQLFF.

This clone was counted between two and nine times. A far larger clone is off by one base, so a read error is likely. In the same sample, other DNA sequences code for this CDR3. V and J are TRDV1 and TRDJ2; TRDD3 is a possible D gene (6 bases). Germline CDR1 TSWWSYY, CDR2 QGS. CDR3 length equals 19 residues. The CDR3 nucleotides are TGTGCTCTTGGGGAACCTAAGATGTTGGGGGGTTTTTTGACAGCCCAACTCTTCTTT. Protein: CALGEPKMLGGFLTAQLFF.

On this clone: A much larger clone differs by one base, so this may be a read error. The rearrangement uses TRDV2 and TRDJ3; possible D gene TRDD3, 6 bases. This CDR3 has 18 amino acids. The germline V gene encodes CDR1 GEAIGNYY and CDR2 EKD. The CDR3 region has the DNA TGTGCCTGTGACCCCGGGGATTTGAGCTCCTGGGACATCCGACAGATGTTTTTC. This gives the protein CACDPGDLSSWDIRQMFF.

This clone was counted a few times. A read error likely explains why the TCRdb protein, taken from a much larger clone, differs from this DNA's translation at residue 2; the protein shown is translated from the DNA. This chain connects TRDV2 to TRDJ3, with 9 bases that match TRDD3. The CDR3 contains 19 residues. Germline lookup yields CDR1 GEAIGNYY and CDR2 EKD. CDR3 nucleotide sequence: TGTTCCTGTGATACGTACTGGGGGAACAGCTCCTGGGACACCCGACAGATGTTTTTC. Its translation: CSCDTYWGNSSWDTRQMFF.

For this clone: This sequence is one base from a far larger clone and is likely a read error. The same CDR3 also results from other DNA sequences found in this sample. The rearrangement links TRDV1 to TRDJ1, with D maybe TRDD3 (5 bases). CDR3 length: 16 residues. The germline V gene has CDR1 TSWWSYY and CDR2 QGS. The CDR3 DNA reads TGTGCTCTTGGGAAGGGGTACGCTGGGTACACTGATAAACTCATCTTT. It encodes CALGKGYAGYTDKLIF.

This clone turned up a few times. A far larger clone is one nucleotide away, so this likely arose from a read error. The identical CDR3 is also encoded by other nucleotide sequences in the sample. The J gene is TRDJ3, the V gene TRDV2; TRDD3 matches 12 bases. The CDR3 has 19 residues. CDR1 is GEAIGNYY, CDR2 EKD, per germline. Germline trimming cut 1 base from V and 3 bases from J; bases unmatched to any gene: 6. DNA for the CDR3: TGTGCCTGTGACACTGTACTGGGGGATACTAGCTGGGACACCCGACAGATGTTTTTC. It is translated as CACDTVLGDTSWDTRQMFF.

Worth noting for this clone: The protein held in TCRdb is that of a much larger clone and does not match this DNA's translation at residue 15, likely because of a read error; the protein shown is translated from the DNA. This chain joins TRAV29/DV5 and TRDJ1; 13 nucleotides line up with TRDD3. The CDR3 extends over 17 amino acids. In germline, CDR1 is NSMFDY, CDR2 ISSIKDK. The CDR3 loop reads CAASAGTGGYATDKHIF. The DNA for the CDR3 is TGTGCAGCAAGCGCGGGTACTGGGGGATACGCAACCGATAAACACATCTTT. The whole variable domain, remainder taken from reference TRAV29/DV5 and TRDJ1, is DQQVKQNSPSLSVQEGRISILNCDYTNSMFDYFLWYKKYPAEGPTFLISISSIKDKNEDGRFTVFLNKSAKHLSLHIVPSQPGDSAVYFCAASAGTGGYATDKHIFGKGTRVTVEP.

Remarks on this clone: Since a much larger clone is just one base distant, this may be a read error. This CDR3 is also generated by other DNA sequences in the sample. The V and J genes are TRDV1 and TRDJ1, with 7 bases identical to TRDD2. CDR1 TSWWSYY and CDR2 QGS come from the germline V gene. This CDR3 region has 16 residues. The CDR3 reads CALGDPSWSDTDKLIF. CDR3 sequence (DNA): TGTGCTCTTGGGGACCCTTCCTGGTCAGACACCGACAAACTCATCTTT.

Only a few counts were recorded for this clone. In DNA form, the CDR3 reads TGTGCCTGTGACACCGGGGGATACAGCTCCTGGGACACCCTGCAGATGTTTTTC. This gives the protein CACDTGGYSSWDTLQMFF. This chain links TRDV2 with TRDJ3, with 9 bases lining up with TRDD3. Losses at the gene ends were 0 bases for V and 16 bases for J; bases not matched to a gene: 18. Germline CDR1 GEAIGNYY, CDR2 EKD. There are 18 residues in the CDR3.

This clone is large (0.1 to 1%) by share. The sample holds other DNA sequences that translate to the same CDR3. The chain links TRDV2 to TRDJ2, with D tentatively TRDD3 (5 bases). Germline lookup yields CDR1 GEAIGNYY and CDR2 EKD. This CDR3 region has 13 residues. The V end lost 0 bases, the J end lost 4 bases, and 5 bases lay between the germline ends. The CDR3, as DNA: TGTGCCTGTGACACCTGGGGGACAGCACAACTCTTCTTT. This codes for CACDTWGTAQLFF.

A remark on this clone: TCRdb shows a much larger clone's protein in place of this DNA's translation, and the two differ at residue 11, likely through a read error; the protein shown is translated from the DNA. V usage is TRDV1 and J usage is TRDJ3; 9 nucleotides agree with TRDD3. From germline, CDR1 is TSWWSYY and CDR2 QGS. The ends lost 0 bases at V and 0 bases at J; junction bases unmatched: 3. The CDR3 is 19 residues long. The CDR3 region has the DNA TGTGCTCTTGGGGAACTACATGGGGGATACTCCTGGGACACCCGACAGATGTTTTTC. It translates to CALGELHGGYSWDTRQMFF.

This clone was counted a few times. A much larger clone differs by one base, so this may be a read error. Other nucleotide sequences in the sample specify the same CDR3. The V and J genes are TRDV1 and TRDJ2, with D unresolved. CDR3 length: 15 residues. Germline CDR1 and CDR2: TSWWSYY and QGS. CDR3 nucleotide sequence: TGTGCTCTTGGGGAACTTCTCTCTTTGACGGCACAACTCTTCTTT. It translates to CALGELLSLTAQLFF.

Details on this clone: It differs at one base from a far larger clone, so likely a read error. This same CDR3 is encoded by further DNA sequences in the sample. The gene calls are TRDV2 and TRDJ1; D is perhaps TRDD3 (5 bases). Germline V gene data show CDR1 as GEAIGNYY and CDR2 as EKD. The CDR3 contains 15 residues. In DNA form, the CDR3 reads TGTGCCTGTGACACCGTTGGGGAATACACCGATAAGCTCATCTTT. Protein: CACDTVGEYTDKLIF.

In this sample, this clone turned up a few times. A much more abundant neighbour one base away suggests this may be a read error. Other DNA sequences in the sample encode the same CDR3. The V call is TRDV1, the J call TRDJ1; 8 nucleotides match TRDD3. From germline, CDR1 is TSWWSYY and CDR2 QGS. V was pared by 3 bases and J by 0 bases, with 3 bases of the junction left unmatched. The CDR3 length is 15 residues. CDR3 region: CALGDGLGDTDKLIF. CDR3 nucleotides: TGTGCTCTTGGGGATGGACTGGGGGACACCGATAAACTCATCTTT.

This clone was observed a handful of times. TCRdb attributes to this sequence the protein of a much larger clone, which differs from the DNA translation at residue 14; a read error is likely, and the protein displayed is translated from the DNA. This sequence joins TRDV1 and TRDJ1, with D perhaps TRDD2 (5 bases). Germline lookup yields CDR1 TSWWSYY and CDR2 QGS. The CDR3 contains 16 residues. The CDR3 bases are TGTGCTCTTGGGGGAGGGAGAGGGACCTACACCGATAAACACATCTTT. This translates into CALGGGRGTYTDKHIF.